A selection of T cell receptor beta chains follows, all from one sample in a study of cytomegalovirus exposure and HLA in healthy donors. Data came from immunoSEQ multiplex PCR; TCRdb stores just in-frame clones and leaves some out. The sample includes roughly 200,000 clones, almost 85% of them seen just once. Input material: PBMCs. Receptor source: a woman in her forties or fifties in good health and CMV-seronegative. Each CDR3 is given with its conserved first and last residue. The order of the fields is clone size, J gene, D gene, V gene, CDR3 DNA, CDR3 protein. A D gene is named only where the DNA matches it firmly. Part of the rows lack a size; the others show once, few, many or a class for expanded clones.

>few|TRBJ1-5|TRBD1|TRBV27
TGTGCCAGCAGTACAGGGGTCGCGTATAGCAATCAGCCCCAGCATTTT
CASSTGVAYSNQPQHF
>.|TRBJ1-6|TRBD1|TRBV7-6
TGTGCCAGCAGCTCAGGGACAGGGGTACGAGGGTTTAATTCACCCCTCCACTTT
CASSSGTGVRGFNSPLHF
>.|TRBJ1-2|TRBD1|TRBV29-1
TGCAGCGTTGGGGACAGCGGCTACACCTTC
CSVGDSGYTF
>.|TRBJ2-3|TRBD1|TRBV5-4
TGTGCCAGCAGCCCGGGACAGGGGGGCCCAGATACGCAGTATTTT
CASSPGQGGPDTQYF
>.|TRBJ2-5|TRBD2|TRBV14
TGTGCCAGCAGCCAAGTTCAGGCGGGAGGGCGAGAGACCCAGTACTTC
CASSQVQAGGRETQYF
>.|TRBJ2-1|TRBD1|TRBV4-3
TGCGCCAGCAGCCCGGACAGGGCGGATGAGCAGTTCTTC
CASSPDRADEQFF
>.|TRBJ2-5|.|TRBV7-2
TGTGCCAGCAGTCCTAGCGCCCAAGAGACCCAGTACTTC
CASSPSAQETQYF
>once|TRBJ1-3|.|TRBV7-9
TGTGCCACCCCGACAGCAATCTCTGGAAACACCATATATTTT
CATPTAISGNTIYF
>.|TRBJ1-2|.|TRBV6-1
TGTGCCAGCACGTTTCGGGGGGCTCGGGGCTACACCTTC
CASTFRGARGYTF
>.|TRBJ1-1|.|TRBV14
TGTGCCAGCAGCCGAATGGAGGGGCCTGAAGCTTTCTTT
CASSRMEGPEAFF
>.|TRBJ2-5|.|TRBV10-3
TGTGCCATCAGTGACAGGCTTCGGGAGACCCAGTACTTC
CAISDRLRETQYF
>.|TRBJ2-5|TRBD2|TRBV5-1
TGCGCCAGCAGCTTGGATGTTGCGGGCGGGGGGGACCAGTACTTC
CASSLDVAGGGDQYF
>.|TRBJ1-2|.|TRBV28
TGTGCCACCGAGGGTTCCTATGGCTACACCTTC
CATEGSYGYTF
>.|TRBJ2-3|.|TRBV29-1
TGCAGCGCGGACAGAGCAGATACGCAGTATTTT
CSADRADTQYF
>.|TRBJ1-1|TRBD1|TRBV10-3
TGTGCCATACGACAGGGCAACATGAACACTGAAGCTTTCTTT
CAIRQGNMNTEAFF
>.|TRBJ2-5|.|TRBV29-1
TGCAGCGCCCAAGTGGTTACAGGCTGGGGCCAGTACTTC
CSAQVVTGWGQYF
>.|TRBJ2-7|TRBD1|TRBV19
TGTGCCAGTAGTACTCAATACAGGGGTAACCCCTACGAGCAGTACTTC
CASSTQYRGNPYEQYF
>.|TRBJ2-3|.|TRBV2
TGTGCCTCTTCTCGGGCGGGGAGCACAGATACGCAGTATTTT
CASSRAGSTDTQYF
>.|TRBJ1-1|TRBD1|TRBV10-3
TGTGCCATCAGGGGACAGAACATTGAAGCTTTCTTT
CAIRGQNIEAFF
>.|TRBJ2-1|.|TRBV5-1
TGCGCCAGCACAAACAGGGATGAGCAGTTCTTC
CASTNRDEQFF
>once|TRBJ2-2|.|TRBV29-1
TGCAGCGGTCGCAAATCGGGCACCGGGGAGCTGTTTTTT
CSGRKSGTGELFF
>.|TRBJ2-3|.|TRBV7-2
TGTGCCAGCACCCGGACCGGCCTCAGGGCAGATACGCAGTATTTT
CASTRTGLRADTQYF
>.|TRBJ2-7|TRBD2|TRBV30
TGTGCCGGACAGCGGGGGGTCGACGAGCAGTACTTC
CAGQRGVDEQYF
>.|TRBJ2-5|TRBD1|TRBV29-1
TGCAGCGTTGTGGGACAGGGATTTACCCAGTACTTC
CSVVGQGFTQYF
>.|TRBJ1-5|.|TRBV18
TGTGCCAGCTCAAACGGGATTAACAATCAGCCCCAGCATTTT
CASSNGINNQPQHF
>.|TRBJ2-2|.|TRBV28
TGTGCCAGCGGGCCCCAAAGCTCGGGGGAGCTGTTTTTT
CASGPQSSGELFF
>once|TRBJ1-2|TRBD1|TRBV6-1
TGTGCCAGCAGTGGGGGGACAGGGAAAAACTATGGCTACACCTTC
CASSGGTGKNYGYTF
>.|TRBJ2-3|TRBD2|TRBV6-1
TGTGCCAGCAGTGCTGTGAGCGGGGGGGCGTTGGATACGCAGTATTTT
CASSAVSGGALDTQYF
>.|TRBJ2-1|TRBD2|TRBV5-4
TGTGCCATCCGCGGGAGGTACAATGAGCAGTTCTTC
CAIRGRYNEQFF
>.|TRBJ1-2|.|TRBV7-9
TGTGCCAGCAGCTTACAACAGGGAGAAAATGGCTACACCTTC
CASSLQQGENGYTF
>.|TRBJ1-1|.|TRBV27
TGTGCCAGCAGTTTATTCGGGTTGAACACTGAAGCTTTCTTT
CASSLFGLNTEAFF
>once|TRBJ1-4|.|TRBV19
TGTGCCAGTAGTAAGTCCAGGGCAACTAATGAAAAACTGTTTTTT
CASSKSRATNEKLFF
>.|TRBJ1-1|.|TRBV5-1
TGCGCCAGCAGCTTGGGGGGGACTAACACTGAAGCTTTCTTT
CASSLGGTNTEAFF
>.|TRBJ1-6|.|TRBV6-1
TGTGCCAGCAGTGAATTGGTGGCCGGGGGTTCACCCCTCCACTTT
CASSELVAGGSPLHF